The TCR beta chain under discussion was sequenced for a study of OX40 agonist ivuxolimab in advanced cancers. In the study overall: All patients had ivuxolimab intravenously every 2 weeks at 0.01 to 10 mg/kg. It was permissible to have had prior anti-PD-1, anti-PD-L1 or anti-CTLA-4 therapy, and about 40% had some.

This CDR3 is built from 12 residues. V shed 7 bases, J shed 3 bases, and the junction held 2 bases outside the gene matches. Germline-derived CDR1 and CDR2 are ENHRY and SYGVKD. Profiling relied on immunoSEQ multiplex PCR, and the TCRdb table lists in-frame clones only, not all of them. The sample records tens of thousands of clones, roughly 90% being singletons. Blood sampling took place at baseline, cycle 4 day 1, and cycle 7 day 1. The sequenced sample was CD4+ or CD8+ T cells sorted from blood, obtained in a trial of the OX40 agonist ivuxolimab. This rearrangement joins TRBV10-3 to TRBJ1-2; 7 bases match TRBD1. This receptor was identified in an adult with an advanced solid tumor such as melanoma, head and neck, liver or kidney cancer. The CDR3 nucleotides are TGTGCCATCACGCAGGGGGACTATGGCTACACCTTC. This translates into CAITQGDYGYTF.